This is a list of T cell receptor beta chains from one sample in a study of tumor and adjacent non-tumor tissue in lung cancer. In TCRdb, the multiplex PCR reads were re-called with MiXCR into one record per CDR3 protein. Of 75,000 to 80,000 distinct CDR3 sequences listed, less than 85% are singletons. The sample comprised distant non-tumor lung tissue. These receptor sequences come from a man aged 65 to 79 with non-small cell lung cancer. The CDR3 runs from the conserved cysteine through the conserved F or W. The order of the fields is clone size, D gene, J gene, V gene, CDR3 protein, CDR3 DNA. A D gene is named only where the DNA matches it firmly. Clone size is shown for a subset of rows, as once, few, many or a class of expanded clone.

once,-,TRBJ2-6,TRBV6-2/TRBV6-3,CANSIYRDKGSGANVLTF,TGTGCTAACAGTATCTACCGGGACAAGGGTTCTGGGGCCAACGTCCTGACTTTC
-,-,TRBJ1-1,TRBV11-2,CASILKGTEAFF,TGTGCCAGCATATTGAAGGGTACTGAAGCTTTCTTT
many,-,TRBJ2-3,TRBV7-8,CASSLILRQDTQYF,TGTGCCAGCAGCTTAATCTTACGGCAAGATACGCAGTATTTT
-,TRBD2,TRBJ2-2,TRBV6-1,CASSPAGGGTGDLFF,TGTGCCAGCAGCCCAGCGGGGGGGGGCACCGGGGACCTGTTTTTT
-,-,TRBJ1-1,TRBV11-2,CASSLESTGREAFF,TGTGCCAGCAGCTTAGAATCGACAGGAAGAGAAGCTTTCTTT
-,TRBD1,TRBJ1-6,TRBV29-1,CSVKTGDRSPLHF,TGCAGTGTTAAGACAGGGGATAGATCACCCCTCCACTTT
once,-,TRBJ2-1,TRBV6-5,CASKTGHEQFF,TGTGCCAGCAAAACCGGGCATGAGCAGTTCTTT
-,-,TRBJ1-2,TRBV6-6,CASTPPGAFYGYTF,TGTGCCAGCACCCCCCCAGGCGCCTTCTATGGTTACACCTTC
-,TRBD2,TRBJ2-7,TRBV6-2/TRBV6-3,CASSREGLYSYGQYF,TGTGCCAGCAGCCGGGAGGGACTATACTCCTATGGGCAGTACTTC
few,-,TRBJ1-1,TRBV6-5,CASSYSSRGNTEAFF,TGTGCAAGCAGTTACTCGTCCCGGGGGAACACTGAAGCTTTCTTT
few,TRBD2,TRBJ2-7,TRBV6-2/TRBV6-3,CVSSREGLYSYEQYF,TGTGTCAGCAGCCGGGAGGGGCTATACTCCTACGAGCAGTACTTC
-,-,TRBJ2-3,TRBV11-2,CDSSLDRGSTDKQYF,TGTGACAGCAGTTTAGATCGGGGTAGCACAGATAAGCAGTATTTT
-,-,TRBJ2-3,TRBV11-2,CASSLQGGDTDTQYF,TGTGCCAGCAGCTTGCAGGGGGGGGACACAGACACGCAGTATTTT
-,TRBD1,TRBJ2-5,TRBV11-2,CANTPGTVGQETQYF,TGTGCCAACACTCCGGGGACAGTTGGGCAAGAGACCCAGTACTTC
-,TRBD1,TRBJ1-1,TRBV6-5,CASSYSPRTGSNDAFF,TGTGCCAGCAGTTACTCCCCACGGACAGGGAGCAATGATGCTTTCTTT
once,-,TRBJ2-2,TRBV29-1,CSVGRGGDTGELFF,TGCAGCGTTGGGCGAGGGGGTGACACCGGGGAGCTGTTTTTT
-,-,TRBJ2-7,TRBV6-5,CASSYGQSGYALYEQYF,TGTGCCAGCAGTTACGGGCAGAGCGGATATGCGTTATACGAGCAGTACTTC
-,-,TRBJ2-5,TRBV19,CASSRGQLLQETQYF,TGTGCCAGTAGTAGGGGGCAACTCCTACAAGAGACCCAGTACTTC
-,-,TRBJ2-2,TRBV5-6,CASSFGAGNSGGELFF,TGTGCCAGCAGCTTTGGAGCCGGGAACTCAGGTGGGGAGCTGTTTTTT
-,-,TRBJ1-1,TRBV6-2/TRBV6-3,CASRHLVGQRREAFF,TGTGCCAGCCGACATTTGGTCGGACAAAGAAGAGAAGCTTTCTTT
-,TRBD2,TRBJ2-3,TRBV4-3,CASSQVGPSGRTDTHYF,TGCGCTAGCAGCCAAGTTGGGCCTAGCGGGAGAACAGATACGCATTATTTT
-,TRBD1,TRBJ2-7,TRBV28,CTSSLSTGGYEQYF,TGTACCAGTAGTTTGTCCACAGGGGGCTATGAGCAGTACTTC
-,TRBD1,TRBJ1-1,TRBV28,CASKTWTGLNTEAFF,TGTGCCAGCAAGACCTGGACAGGCTTGAACACTGAAGCTTTCTTT
once,-,TRBJ1-2,TRBV11-3,CASSLEHGLTYGYCF,TGTGCCAGCAGCTTAGAACACGGACTGACCTATGGCTACTGCTTC
-,-,TRBJ1-6,TRBV10-1,CACSFGNSPLHF,TGCGCCTGCAGTTTTGGGAATTCACCCCTCCACTTC
few,-,TRBJ1-1,TRBV7-3,CASSPTTGPSEAFF,TGTGCCAGCAGCCCAACGACGGGGCCCAGTGAAGCTTTCTTT
few,TRBD2,TRBJ2-3,TRBV13,CASSKGTSGSTDTQYF,TGTGCCAGCAGCAAAGGGACTAGCGGGAGCACAGATACGCAGTATTTT